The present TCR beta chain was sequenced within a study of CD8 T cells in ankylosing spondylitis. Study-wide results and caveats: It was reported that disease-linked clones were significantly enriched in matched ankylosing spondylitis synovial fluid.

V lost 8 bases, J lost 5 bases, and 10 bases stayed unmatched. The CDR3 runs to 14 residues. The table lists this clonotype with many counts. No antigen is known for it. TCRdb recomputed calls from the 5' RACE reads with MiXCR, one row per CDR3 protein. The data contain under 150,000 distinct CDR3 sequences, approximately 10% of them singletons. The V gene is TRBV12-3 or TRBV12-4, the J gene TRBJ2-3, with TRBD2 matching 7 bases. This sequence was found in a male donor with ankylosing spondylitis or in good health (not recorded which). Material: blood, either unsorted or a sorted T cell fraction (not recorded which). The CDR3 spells CASLSSGQGDTQYF. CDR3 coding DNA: TGTGCCAGCCTTTCTAGCGGTCAGGGAGATACGCAGTATTTT.